This entry describes one T cell receptor beta chain. Its antigen is not known. The record originates from a study of blood T cells in healthy people across ages. Study findings and constraints: Naive T cell percentage showed a strong correlation with the diversity of TCR beta. Greater diversity and more naive CD4+ cells were seen in long-lived donors than in aged donors.

For the second PCR, which ran for roughly 7 to 11 cycles, a sample-barcoded 5' primer and a J-beta primer mix were used. All samples yielded 2.5 million or more CDR3-containing paired-end reads. TCRdb used MiXCR to reprocess the 5' RACE reads, holding one entry per CDR3 protein. The data contain roughly 730,000 distinct CDR3 sequences, roughly three fifths of them singletons. This CDR3 region has 13 residues. Germline CDR1 and CDR2: LGHDT and YNNKEL (reference sequence). V lost 5 bases, J lost 8 bases, and 13 bases lay in between. The clonotype originates from a man aged 40-49 years in good health. Input material: blood. This rearrangement joins TRBV3-1 to TRBJ2-1; D gene unclear. The CDR3 nucleotides are TGTGCCAGCAGCTTCCCTAACAGCGATGAGCAGTTCTTC. Translation: CASSFPNSDEQFF.